The 18 T cell receptor beta chains below were found in one sample sequenced in a study of cytomegalovirus exposure and HLA in healthy donors. Primers for the PCR totalled 60 Vbeta and 13 Jbeta. This table comes from immunoSEQ multiplex PCR, and its TCRdb copy is limited to in-frame clones, with some not included. The top ten hold roughly 14% of the sample, which has roughly 87,000 clones, roughly 80% seen once. The sequenced sample was PBMCs. The origin of the receptors is a woman aged 40-49 years in good health and CMV-seropositive.

The gene calls are TRBV2 and TRBJ2-3, with D perhaps TRBD2 (5 bases). CDR3 length: 14 residues. V lost 6 bases, J lost 2 bases, and 12 bases lay in between. The V gene's germline CDR1 is SNHLY and CDR2 FYNNEI. CDR3 in DNA: TGTGCCAGCAGCGAGAGGGTGGTCACAGATACGCAGTATTTT. It is translated as CASSERVVTDTQYF.

The V call is TRBV5-1, the J call TRBJ2-1; the D gene is possibly TRBD1 (6 bases). Trimming stripped 4 bases from V and 9 bases from J, with 11 bases between. This CDR3 has 12 amino acids. From germline, CDR1 is SGHRS and CDR2 YFSETQ. The CDR3 sequence is CASSPGQREQFF. CDR3 nucleotide sequence: TGCGCCAGCAGCCCCGGACAGCGTGAGCAGTTCTTC.

The genes are TRBV7-9 and TRBJ1-6; TRBD1 is a possible D gene (5 bases). Germline-derived CDR1 and CDR2 are SEHNR and FQNEAQ (reference sequence). The CDR3 runs 13 residues. V lost 5 bases, J lost 7 bases, and 9 bases lay in between. This CDR3 reads CASSRDWNSPLHF. DNA for the CDR3: TGTGCCAGCAGCAGGGACTGGAATTCACCCCTCCACTTT.

The chain employs TRBV27 and TRBJ1-2, with 11 positions matching TRBD1. After removal of 5 bases from V and 3 bases from J, the junction contained 5 bases not matched to a gene. This CDR3 contains 15 residues. Germline CDR1 is MNHEY and CDR2 is SMNVEV (reference sequence). The CDR3 loop reads CASSPWTGGDYGYTF. The CDR3, as DNA: TGTGCCAGCAGTCCCTGGACAGGGGGCGACTATGGCTACACCTTC.

The rearrangement joins TRBV7-9 to TRBJ1-2; D perhaps matches TRBD1 (5 bases). Germline CDR1 is SEHNR and CDR2 is FQNEAQ (reference sequence). V gave up 1 base and J gave up 6 bases, with 12 bases separating them. The CDR3 totals 14 residues. As DNA, the CDR3 is TGTGCCAGCAGCTTAGTCTCCCAGGGCAATGGCTACACCTTC. It is translated as CASSLVSQGNGYTF.

V usage is TRBV19 and J usage is TRBJ2-7; the D gene is possibly TRBD1 (5 bases). CDR1 is LNHDA and CDR2 is SQIVND in the germline V gene (reference sequence). The CDR3 contains 14 residues. The V end was cut by 7 bases, the J end by 3 bases, with 16 bases between. CDR3 sequence (DNA): TGTGCCAGTACCCCCTCGGACATTCGCTACGAGCAGTACTTC. It encodes CASTPSDIRYEQYF.

The CDR3 DNA sequence: TGTGCCAGCAGCTACGGTGGTGAGCAGTTCTTC. Translating it yields CASSYGGEQFF. The gene calls are TRBV7-8 and TRBJ2-1; D ambiguous. Germline assignment: CDR1 SGHVS and CDR2 FQNEAQ. CDR3 size: 11 residues. V lost 4 bases to trimming and J lost 9 bases, with 7 bases between them.

The chain links TRBV5-1 to TRBJ2-7; 9 bases fit TRBD2. Trimming cost V 1 base and J 7 bases; bases outside gene matches: 9. Germline V gives CDR1 SGHRS, CDR2 YFSETQ. CDR3 length equals 15 residues. The CDR3 region is CASSLSVAGAGEQYF. The CDR3 coding sequence is TGCGCCAGCAGCTTGAGTGTAGCGGGAGCTGGTGAGCAGTACTTC.

The chain combines TRBV5-1 with TRBJ2-7; 7 nucleotides line up with TRBD1. Per the germline V gene, CDR1 is SGHRS and CDR2 is YFSETQ. The J segment lost 0 bases and the V segment lost 2 bases, leaving 8 bases of the junction unmatched. The CDR3 runs to 16 residues. This CDR3 reads CASSLYRQGISYEQYF. The DNA of the CDR3 is TGCGCCAGCAGCTTATATCGACAGGGAATCTCCTACGAGCAGTACTTC.

This clone appeared a single time. The J gene is TRBJ2-2, the V gene TRBV28; possible D gene TRBD1, 6 bases. This CDR3 contains 13 residues. The germline V gene encodes CDR1 MDHEN and CDR2 SYDVKM. Trimming took 10 bases from V and 5 from J, leaving 14 bases between them. Written as DNA, the CDR3 is TGTGCCACTCCGAACAGGGTGACCGGGGAGCTGTTTTTT. Protein sequence: CATPNRVTGELFF.

V is TRBV4-3 and J is TRBJ2-6; the D gene is possibly TRBD2 (7 bases). The CDR3 has 19 residues. Trimming took off 1 base at V and 0 bases at J, with 16 bases between the two ends. Germline V gene data show CDR1 as LGHNA and CDR2 as YSLEER. CDR3: CASSQGGAGDFSGANVLTF. CDR3 in DNA: TGCGCCAGCAGCCAAGGGGGGGCGGGGGACTTCTCTGGGGCCAACGTCCTGACTTTC.

The chain carries TRBV5-4 and TRBJ2-1, with a weak D call TRBD2 (5 bases). The CDR3 has 16 amino acids. The germline V gene has CDR1 SGHNT and CDR2 YYREEE (reference sequence). The V and J ends lost 0 bases and 0 bases respectively, with 10 bases between them. In nucleotides, the CDR3 is TGTGCCAGCAGCTTGGACAGCGGTCCCTCCTACAATGAGCAGTTCTTC. Its translation: CASSLDSGPSYNEQFF. Drawing the rest from reference TRBV5-4 and TRBJ2-1, the complete variable domain is ETGVTQSPTHLIKTRGQQVTLRCSSQSGHNTVSWYQQALGQGPQFIFQYYREEENGRGNFPPRFSGLQFPNYSSELNVNALELDDSALYLCASSLDSGPSYNEQFFGPGTRLTVL.

This clone was detected only a few times. This chain uses TRBV19 with TRBJ2-5, with TRBD2 matching over 7 bases. The length of the CDR3 is 18 residues. Trimming at V came to 3 bases and at J to 2 bases, leaving 15 bases not matched to a gene. Germline V gene data show CDR1 as LNHDA and CDR2 as SQIVND (reference sequence). CDR3 coding DNA: TGTGCCAGTAGTATGAGATATTGGCTAGCGGAGCTTCAAGAGACCCAGTACTTC. Protein: CASSMRYWLAELQETQYF.

The chain links TRBV28 to TRBJ1-1; no clear D. The V end lost 6 bases, the J end lost 1 base, and 3 bases lay between the germline ends. The CDR3 runs 11 residues. Germline-derived CDR1 and CDR2 are MDHEN and SYDVKM. CDR3 residues: CASSSNTEAFF. Here the CDR3 DNA reads TGTGCCAGCAGCTCGAACACTGAAGCTTTCTTT.

J is TRBJ2-7 and V is TRBV25-1; TRBD2 aligns across 10 bases. Unmatched junction bases numbered 17, after V lost 6 bases and J lost 3 bases. CDR3 length equals 18 residues. Germline V gene sequence: CDR1 MGHDK, CDR2 SYGVNS. CDR3 protein: CASSAQRGASGGSYEQYF. CDR3 bases: TGTGCCAGCAGCGCACAACGAGGGGCTAGCGGGGGAAGCTACGAGCAGTACTTC.

This clone has more than one count but fewer than ten. The CDR3: CASSSGGLAGARNEQFF. CDR3 bases: TGCGCCAGCAGCTCGGGAGGACTAGCGGGAGCCCGCAATGAGCAGTTCTTC. The chain links TRBV5-1 to TRBJ2-1, with TRBD2 identical over 13 bases. The CDR3 sequence is 17 residues long. CDR1 and CDR2 (germline): SGHRS, YFSETQ. V lost 3 bases and J lost 6; bases outside the gene matches: 9.

This chain links TRBV2 with TRBJ2-5, with TRBD2 identical over 8 bases. The last part of the DNA fits TRBJ2-7 better; the J call may be wrong. There are 15 residues in the CDR3. Germline V gene sequence: CDR1 SNHLY, CDR2 FYNNEI. The DNA of the CDR3 is TGTGCCAGCAGTGATATAACTAGCGGATCCTACGAGCAGTACTTC. It specifies CASSDITSGSYEQYF.

This clone was recorded a few times. The CDR3 is CASSPEGAMGMNTEAFF. The CDR3 DNA reads TGCGCCAGCAGCCCGGAGGGGGCGATGGGAATGAACACTGAAGCTTTCTTT. The chain employs TRBV5-1 and TRBJ1-1, with 7 bases fitting TRBD1. CDR1 and CDR2 from the germline V gene are SGHRS and YFSETQ. This CDR3 comprises 17 residues. Trimming cost V 4 bases and J 0 bases; bases outside gene matches: 12.